The 26 T cell receptor beta chains below come from one sample, sequenced in a study of shared clonotypes between healthy human individuals. Repertoires were generated with immunoSEQ multiplex PCR, while TCRdb's copy carries only in-frame clones and drops some. This sample has over 800,000 clones, with 80% to 95% found just once. Naive CD8 cells, CD45RO-negative and positively selected for CCR7, excluded terminally differentiated effector memory CD45RA+ cells. Sequencing used naive CD8+ T cells sorted from blood. These receptors all come from a man younger than 45 in good health.

This rearrangement joins TRBV7-9 to TRBJ2-7; D remains unclear. The length of the CDR3 is 13 residues. Germline V CDR1 and CDR2: SEHNR, FQNEAQ (reference sequence). V was trimmed by 2 bases and J by 7 bases, leaving 12 bases between them. CDR3 loop: CASSLLTLREQYF. The CDR3 DNA is TGTGCCAGCAGCTTACTTACCCTGAGGGAGCAGTACTTC.

Written as DNA, the CDR3 is TGTGCCACCAGCAGAGAGTTTGGGGGCACGGGCAATGAGCAGTTCTTC. Protein: CATSREFGGTGNEQFF. The rearrangement links TRBV15 to TRBJ2-1; TRBD1 might be the D (6 bases). Germline V CDR1 and CDR2: LNHNV, YYDKDF (reference sequence). V shed 0 bases and J shed 6 bases, with 15 bases lying between them. This CDR3 is 16 amino acids long.

V and J are TRBV7-9 and TRBJ2-3; 10 bases fit TRBD2. Germline lookup yields CDR1 SEHNR and CDR2 FQNEAQ (reference sequence). There are 16 residues in the CDR3. V shed 1 base, J shed 4 bases, and the junction held 5 bases outside the gene matches. The CDR3 spells CASSLGTSGKADTQYF. CDR3 DNA: TGTGCCAGCAGCTTAGGTACTAGCGGGAAAGCAGATACGCAGTATTTT.

The chain is built from TRBV11-2 and TRBJ2-7; D remains ambiguous. The length of the CDR3 is 16 residues. Trimming shortened V by 2 bases and J by 3 bases, and 17 bases separated the two germline ends. Germline lookup yields CDR1 SGHAT and CDR2 FQNNGV. CDR3 sequence (DNA): TGTGCCAGCAGCTTAACTGGATCCCCTCGTAACTACGAGCAGTACTTC. Translated: CASSLTGSPRNYEQYF. Filled out from reference TRBV11-2 and TRBJ2-7, the complete variable domain reads EAGVAQSPRYKIIEKRQSVAFWCNPISGHATLYWYQQILGQGPKLLIQFQNNGVVDDSQLPKDRFSAERLKGVDSTLKIQPAKLEDSAVYLCASSLTGSPRNYEQYFGPGTRLTVT.

The gene calls are TRBV19 and TRBJ1-2; no reliable D call. The CDR3 is 14 amino acids. The V and J ends lost 4 bases and 1 base respectively, with 10 bases between them. Germline CDR1 is LNHDA and CDR2 is SQIVND (reference sequence). CDR3 protein: CASSTRTDNYGYTF. The CDR3 nucleotides read TGTGCCAGTAGTACCCGGACGGATAACTATGGCTACACCTTC.

The V gene is TRBV11-2, the J gene TRBJ1-2, with a weak D call TRBD1 (6 bases). In germline, CDR1 is SGHAT, CDR2 FQNNGV. V lost 5 bases, J lost 6 bases, and 19 bases lay in between. The CDR3 loop spans 15 amino acids. The CDR3 loop reads CASSPRWGLQDGYTF. Written as DNA, the CDR3 is TGTGCCAGCAGCCCCCGATGGGGGCTACAGGATGGCTACACCTTC.

The chain combines TRBV4-1 with TRBJ2-7; 7 nucleotides align to TRBD1. The germline V gene encodes CDR1 MGHRA and CDR2 YSYEKL. The CDR3 spans 14 residues. With V trimmed by 7 bases and J by 3 bases, 9 bases remained unmatched. Written as DNA, the CDR3 is TGCGCCAGCAATCAGGGGGAGAATTACTACGAGCAGTACTTC. Its translation is CASNQGENYYEQYF.

The rearrangement uses TRBV4-1 and TRBJ2-4; the match to TRBD2 covers 9 bases. V trimming: 0 bases; J trimming: 3 bases; junction bases outside the gene matches: 6. The CDR3 is 17 residues long. Germline V lookup: CDR1 MGHRA, CDR2 YSYEKL. The CDR3 region has the DNA TGCGCCAGCAGCCAAGAACGGGCGGGGGGGAGCAAAAACATTCAGTACTTC. It is translated as CASSQERAGGSKNIQYF.

V gene TRBV5-4 combines with J gene TRBJ2-7; 14 bases align to TRBD2. The V segment lost 5 bases and the J segment 6 bases; nucleotides outside the gene matches: 7. CDR3 length equals 15 residues. The V gene's germline CDR1 is SGHNT and CDR2 YYREEE (reference sequence). In nucleotides, the CDR3 is TGTGCCAGCAGTTATGGGACTAGCGGGAGTGCCGAGCAGTACTTC. Residues: CASSYGTSGSAEQYF.

The chain employs TRBV6-1 and TRBJ1-2; no definite D call. The V end was cut by 4 bases, the J end by 8 bases, with 14 bases between. Germline loops: CDR1 MNHNS, CDR2 SASEGT. The CDR3 is 13 amino acids. CDR3 in amino acids: CASSGPDREGYTF. The CDR3 region has the DNA TGTGCCAGCAGTGGCCCAGATCGTGAGGGCTACACCTTC.

Only a few counts were recorded for this clone. Other DNA sequences of this sample code for an identical CDR3. The V gene is TRBV15, the J gene TRBJ2-7; D is ambiguous. The CDR3 extends over 11 amino acids. In germline, CDR1 is LNHNV, CDR2 YYDKDF (reference sequence). Trimming took 1 base from V and 3 from J, leaving 1 base between them. In nucleotides, the CDR3 is TGTGCCACCAGCAGAGGCTACGAGCAGTACTTC. This encodes CATSRGYEQYF. Supplemented by reference TRBV15 and TRBJ2-7, the full variable domain reads DAMVIQNPRYQVTQFGKPVTLSCSQTLNHNVMYWYQQKSSQAPKLLFHYYDKDFNNEADTPDNFQSRRPNTSFCFLDIRSPGLGDTAMYLCATSRGYEQYFGPGTRLTVT.

The genes are TRBV11-2 and TRBJ2-7; TRBD2 might be the D (6 bases). V was cut by 0 bases and J by 3 bases, with 24 bases left in between. The CDR3 totals 19 residues. CDR1 is SGHAT, CDR2 FQNNGV, per germline. This CDR3 reads CASSLDRPYQVRGDYEQYF. CDR3 nucleotide sequence: TGTGCCAGCAGCTTAGATCGCCCCTATCAGGTACGCGGGGACTACGAGCAGTACTTC.

The chain combines TRBV28 with TRBJ2-5; tentative D call: TRBD1 (6 bases). CDR1 is MDHEN and CDR2 is SYDVKM in the germline V gene. The CDR3 spans 14 residues. V lost 6 bases and J 5 bases, leaving 16 bases between the germline ends. The CDR3 DNA follows: TGTGCCAGCAGCGAACAGGGCTCCTCGGAGACCCAGTACTTC. Its protein product is CASSEQGSSETQYF.

The DNA of the CDR3 is TGTGCCAGTAGGGGACTAGTCGATGAGCAGTTCTTC. Its translation is CASRGLVDEQFF. The rearrangement joins TRBV19 to TRBJ2-1; 8 bases fit TRBD2. CDR1 and CDR2 (germline): LNHDA, SQIVND (reference sequence). CDR3 size: 12 residues. V lost 6 bases and J lost 8; bases outside the gene matches: 3.

The chain carries TRBV4-1 and TRBJ2-3, with 7 bases lining up with TRBD1. The CDR3 totals 13 residues. V gave up 11 bases and J gave up 1 base; unmatched junction bases: 6. Germline CDR1 reads MGHRA; CDR2 reads YSYEKL. CDR3: CASRQGGTDTQYF. CDR3 DNA sequence: TGCGCCTCCCGACAGGGTGGCACAGATACGCAGTATTTT.

About this clone: A read error may produce the germline difference seen at one junction end. This chain links TRBV7-9 with TRBJ1-1, with D uncertain. CDR1 is SEHNR, CDR2 FQNEAQ, per germline (reference sequence). The CDR3 is 13 amino acids. In DNA, the CDR3 is TGTGCCAGCAGATTAGGTCCCGGGACTGAAGCTTTCTTT. This gives the protein CASRLGPGTEAFF.

This chain links TRBV28 with TRBJ2-2; 11 bases are a match to TRBD1. CDR1 MDHEN and CDR2 SYDVKM come from the germline V gene. This CDR3 has 13 residues. The junction had 4 bases not matched to a gene; V was cut back by 9 bases and J by 7 bases. CDR3 region: CARSGTGGGELFF. The CDR3 DNA reads as TGTGCCAGATCCGGGACAGGGGGCGGGGAGCTGTTTTTT.

The chain has TRBV27 and TRBJ2-5; TRBD1 matches at 7 bases. CDR1 is MNHEY, CDR2 SMNVEV, per germline (reference sequence). The J segment lost 5 bases and the V segment lost 2 bases, leaving 11 bases of the junction unmatched. The CDR3 has 16 residues. The chain's CDR3 is CASSLPPGTESETQYF. The DNA for the CDR3 is TGTGCCAGCAGTTTACCCCCCGGGACAGAGAGTGAGACCCAGTACTTC.

The chain has TRBV7-9 and TRBJ1-1; D is uncertain. Trimming left V 1 base short and J 2 bases short, with 11 bases between. This CDR3 is 15 amino acids long. Per the germline V gene, CDR1 is SEHNR and CDR2 is FQNEAQ (reference sequence). Here the CDR3 DNA reads TGTGCCAGCAGCTTAGAACCCTCAGCCAACACTGAAGCTTTCTTT. Its protein is CASSLEPSANTEAFF.

The chain joins TRBV28 to TRBJ2-5; D is uncertain. The CDR3 length is 18 residues. The V end was cut by 3 bases, the J end by 3 bases, with 23 bases between. CDR1 is MDHEN and CDR2 is SYDVKM in the germline V gene. The CDR3, as DNA: TGTGCCAGCAGTTTCCACCTCAAAAGACGGTTAGCAGAAGAGACCCAGTACTTC. Its translation: CASSFHLKRRLAEETQYF.

The rearrangement links TRBV5-1 to TRBJ2-7; D unresolved. This CDR3 contains 17 residues. V was pared by 2 bases and J by 2 bases, with 20 bases between. CDR1 SGHRS and CDR2 YFSETQ come from the germline V gene. CDR3 sequence: CASSFPGRRQIPYEQYF. The DNA of the CDR3 is TGCGCCAGCAGCTTCCCTGGTAGACGTCAGATTCCCTACGAGCAGTACTTC.

The CDR3 loop reads CATSGSSAGERVNEQFF. The CDR3 DNA sequence: TGTGCCACCAGCGGAAGCAGTGCGGGAGAACGTGTGAATGAGCAGTTCTTC. This chain uses TRBV15 with TRBJ2-1, with 7 positions matching TRBD2. Germline V gene lookup returns CDR1 LNHNV and CDR2 YYDKDF (reference sequence). V lost 5 bases and J lost 7; bases outside the gene matches: 17. This CDR3 comprises 17 residues.

This clone was observed many times. V usage is TRBV6-1 and J usage is TRBJ2-7, with D hard to call. The germline V and J ends were trimmed by 3 bases and 3 bases, with 9 bases remaining between them. The germline gives CDR1 MNHNS, CDR2 SASEGT. The CDR3 loop spans 13 amino acids. CDR3 region: CASSDWYGYEQYF. As DNA, the CDR3 is TGTGCCAGCAGTGATTGGTACGGCTACGAGCAGTACTTC.

This rearrangement joins TRBV27 to TRBJ2-7; 7 positions match TRBD1. CDR3 size: 15 residues. CDR1 is MNHEY, CDR2 SMNVEV, per germline (reference sequence). V trimming: 1 base; J trimming: 2 bases; junction bases outside the gene matches: 5. The CDR3 nucleotides read TGTGCCAGCAGTTTATTGGGGGACAGAGCCTACGAGCAGTACTTC. Amino acids: CASSLLGDRAYEQYF.

The chain carries TRBV7-8 and TRBJ2-2, with 12 bases aligning to TRBD2. Germline V lookup: CDR1 SGHVS, CDR2 FQNEAQ. The CDR3 spans 18 residues. Trimming cost V 5 bases and J 6 bases; bases outside gene matches: 13. The CDR3 reads CASSLRLAGGPVAGELFF. The CDR3 DNA reads TGTGCCAGCAGCCTCAGGCTAGCGGGAGGGCCCGTCGCCGGGGAGCTGTTTTTT.

This clone was seen once. The chain carries TRBV29-1 and TRBJ2-7; no definite D call. Trimming shortened V by 5 bases and J by 0 bases, and 11 bases separated the two germline ends. The CDR3 has 13 residues. Per germline, CDR1 SQVTM and CDR2 ANQGSEA. CDR3 coding DNA: TGCAGCGTTCGGGTAGCAGGCTCCTACGAGCAGTACTTC. As protein: CSVRVAGSYEQYF.